The present TCR beta chain was sequenced within a study of OX40 agonist ivuxolimab in advanced cancers. Regarding the study in general: Ivuxolimab was a fully human IgG2 agonistic monoclonal antibody targeting the costimulatory receptor OX40 (CD134). Intravenous ivuxolimab was administered to patients every 2 weeks at six dose levels: 0.01, 0.1, 0.3, 1.5, 3 and 10 mg/kg. Of the roughly 54 patients in dose escalation, 19 had hepatocellular carcinoma, approximately 15 had melanoma, 9 had renal cell carcinoma and 9 had head and neck cancer. The dose-escalation cohort was around 83% male with a mean age of roughly 62 years, ranging from roughly 20 to 80. Patients were allowed to have had prior anti-PD-1, anti-PD-L1 or anti-CTLA-4 therapy, and 30% to 50% of the dose-escalation patients had previously received checkpoint inhibitors. Partial responses were achieved by three dose-escalation patients, of whom one had hepatocellular carcinoma and two had cutaneous melanoma. The point of sequencing TCRbeta in the periphery was to test whether ivuxolimab changed TCR sequence diversity and drove clonal T-cell expansion. The paper covers the monotherapy dose-escalation part of the phase I ivuxolimab trial, which included N of about 56 patients. General findings and caveats noted by the study authors: Clonal expansion of both CD4+ and CD8+ blood T cells was observed from baseline to week 6 at doses 0.1 to 3.0 mg/kg. After ivuxolimab, CD8+ T cells had more expanded clones than CD4+ T cells on average. Partial responders in the 0.1-3.0 mg/kg groups had among the lowest normalized peripheral clonal expansion, especially among CD8+ T cells. Which antigens the clonally expanded peripheral T cells were specific for was not determined. Low levels of normalized T-cell clonal expansion were also seen in some nonresponding patients.

From cysteine to phenylalanine, the CDR3 is 16 amino acids long. Just CDR3 DNA is preserved here, 48 bases in frame from base 1. CDR1 and CDR2 are read off the germline V gene as SGHAT and FQNNGV. V drops 0 bases and J drops 5 bases, leaving 16 bases in between. Patients with a history of autoimmune disease or receiving systemic immunosuppression were excluded from the trial. Peripheral blood for TCR sequencing was collected from all dose cohorts at baseline, on cycle 4 day 1, and on cycle 7 day 1. The samples were drawn from a first-in-human, open-label, multicenter phase I dose-escalation trial of ivuxolimab. Adults with locally advanced or metastatic head and neck squamous cell, hepatocellular, melanoma or renal cell carcinoma were enrolled in the trial. CD4+ and CD8+ T cells were sorted separately from peripheral blood before TCR sequencing. Points on this clone: It lacks a known antigen. Base qualities are not at hand, and no much larger clone is one base apart.

To sequence the TCRbeta CDR3 region, genomic DNA was isolated from the sorted cells. The immunoSEQ Assay was used for sequencing of TCRbeta CDR3 regions. The immuneACCESS repertoire file appears here via TCRdb, limited to in-frame rearrangements. These files lack a portion of the clones; in checked studies, under half of the deficit traces to unresolved V genes, and the cause of the others is not known. For this sample the table gives about 49,000 clones, of which 75% to 90% were detected only once. The leading ten clones occupy about 48% of the sample. The sequencing used CD4+ or CD8+ T cells sorted from blood, collected in a trial of the OX40 agonist ivuxolimab. The source is an adult with an advanced solid tumor such as melanoma, head and neck, liver or kidney cancer. The rearrangement joined TRBV11-2 to TRBJ2-5; the D region may be TRBD1 or TRBD2, each matching 5 bases equally. The DNA sequence is TGTGCCAGCAGCTTAGAGGGGACGAAAACCGGGGAGACCCAGTACTTC. Its protein reads: CASSLEGTKTGETQYF.